The following is a TCR beta chain sequence with its context. What it binds is unknown. TCRdb reprocessed the 5' RACE reads via MiXCR and lists one record per CDR3 protein. Among about 810,000 distinct CDR3 sequences listed, roughly an eighth were seen once. The sample belongs to a study of identical twins. Regarding the study as a whole: Rather than following the same donors, the conclusions depended on cross-sectional statistical analysis.

Separately, the same data were catalogued under a study of yellow fever vaccine responses in identical twins.

Sample: PBMCs. The TCR originated in a woman aged 18-29 years in good health.

CDR3 sequence reads: CASSESGYEQFF. Written as DNA, the CDR3 is TGTGCCAGCAGTGAATCGGGTTATGAGCAGTTCTTC. The chain employs TRBV6-1 and TRBJ2-1; D not resolved. Germline lookup yields CDR1 MNHNS and CDR2 SASEGT. The CDR3 totals 12 residues. V was shortened by 2 bases and J by 8 bases, with 7 bases between the two germline ends.